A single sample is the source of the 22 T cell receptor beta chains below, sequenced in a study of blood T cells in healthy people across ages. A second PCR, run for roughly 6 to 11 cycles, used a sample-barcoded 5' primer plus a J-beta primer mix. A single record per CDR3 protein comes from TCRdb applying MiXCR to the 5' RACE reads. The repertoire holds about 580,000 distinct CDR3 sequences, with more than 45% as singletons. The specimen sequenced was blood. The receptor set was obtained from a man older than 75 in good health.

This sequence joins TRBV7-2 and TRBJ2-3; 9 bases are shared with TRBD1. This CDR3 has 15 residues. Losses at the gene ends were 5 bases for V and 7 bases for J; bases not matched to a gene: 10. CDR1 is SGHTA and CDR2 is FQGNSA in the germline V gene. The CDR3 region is CASSQVQGAGNTQYF. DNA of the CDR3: TGTGCCAGCAGCCAAGTACAGGGGGCGGGAAATACGCAGTATTTT.

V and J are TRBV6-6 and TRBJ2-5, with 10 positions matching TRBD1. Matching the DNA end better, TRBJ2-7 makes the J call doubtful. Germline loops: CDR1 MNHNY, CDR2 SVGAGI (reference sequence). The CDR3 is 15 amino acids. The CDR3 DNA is TGTGCCAGCAGTTACTCGGGACAGGGGACCGACGAGCAGTACTTC. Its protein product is CASSYSGQGTDEQYF.

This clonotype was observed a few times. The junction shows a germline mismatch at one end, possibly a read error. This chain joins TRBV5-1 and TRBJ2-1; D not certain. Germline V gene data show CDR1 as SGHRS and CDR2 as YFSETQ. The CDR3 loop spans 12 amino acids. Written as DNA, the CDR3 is TGTGCCAGCAGCTTAGGAGTAAATGAGCAGTTCTTC. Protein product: CASSLGVNEQFF.

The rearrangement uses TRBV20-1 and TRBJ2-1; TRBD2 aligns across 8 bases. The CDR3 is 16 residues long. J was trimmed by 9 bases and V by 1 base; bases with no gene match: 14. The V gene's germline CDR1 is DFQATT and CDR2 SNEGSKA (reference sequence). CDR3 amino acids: CSARAGGTRGLFEQFF. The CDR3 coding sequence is TGCAGTGCTAGAGCCGGGGGGACTAGAGGTCTCTTTGAGCAGTTCTTC.

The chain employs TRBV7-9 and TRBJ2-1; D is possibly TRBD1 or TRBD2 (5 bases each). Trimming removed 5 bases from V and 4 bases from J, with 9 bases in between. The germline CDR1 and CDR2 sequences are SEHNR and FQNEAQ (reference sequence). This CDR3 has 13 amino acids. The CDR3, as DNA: TGTGCCAGCAGCGGGACGGTATACAATGAGCAGTTCTTC. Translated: CASSGTVYNEQFF. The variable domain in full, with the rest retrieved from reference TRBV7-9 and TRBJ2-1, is DTGVSQNPRHKITKRGQNVTFRCDPISEHNRLYWYRQTLGQGPEFLTYFQNEAQLEKSRLLSDRFSAERPKGSFSTLEIQRTEQGDSAMYLCASSGTVYNEQFFGPGTRLTVL.

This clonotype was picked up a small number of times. CDR3 sequence: CASSFKQTQYF. CDR3 DNA sequence: TGTGCCAGCAGCTTTAAGCAGACCCAGTACTTC. This sequence joins TRBV7-2 and TRBJ2-5, with unresolved D. Germline values: CDR1 SGHTA, CDR2 FQGNSA. V dropped 3 bases and J dropped 6 bases, with 5 bases sitting between them. The CDR3 consists of 11 residues.

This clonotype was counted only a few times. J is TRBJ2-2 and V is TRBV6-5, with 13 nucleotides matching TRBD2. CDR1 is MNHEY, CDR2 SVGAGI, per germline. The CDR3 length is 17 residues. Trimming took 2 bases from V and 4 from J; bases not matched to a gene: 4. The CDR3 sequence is CASSYGLAGAFTGELFF. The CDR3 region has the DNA TGTGCCAGCAGTTACGGACTAGCGGGGGCCTTCACCGGGGAGCTGTTTTTT.

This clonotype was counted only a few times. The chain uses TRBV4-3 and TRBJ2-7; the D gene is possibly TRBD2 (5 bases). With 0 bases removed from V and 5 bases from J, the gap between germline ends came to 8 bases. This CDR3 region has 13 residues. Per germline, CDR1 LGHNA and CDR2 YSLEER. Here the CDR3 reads CASSQEAGNEQYF. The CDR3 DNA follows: TGCGCCAGCAGCCAAGAGGCCGGGAACGAGCAGTACTTC.

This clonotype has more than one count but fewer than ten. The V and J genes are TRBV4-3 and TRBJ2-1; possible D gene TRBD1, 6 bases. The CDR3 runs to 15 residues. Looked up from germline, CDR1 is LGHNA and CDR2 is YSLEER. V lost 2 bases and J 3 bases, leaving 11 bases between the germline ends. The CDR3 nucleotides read TGCGCCAGCAGCCAATCCGGGACACACTACAATGAGCAGTTCTTC. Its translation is CASSQSGTHYNEQFF.

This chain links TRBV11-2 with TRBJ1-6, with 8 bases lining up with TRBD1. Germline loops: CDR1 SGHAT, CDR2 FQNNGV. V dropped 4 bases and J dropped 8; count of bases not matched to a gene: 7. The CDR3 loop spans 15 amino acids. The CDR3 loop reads CASSWGGRGHSPLHF. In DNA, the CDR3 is TGTGCCAGCAGCTGGGGTGGCAGGGGGCATTCACCCCTCCACTTT.

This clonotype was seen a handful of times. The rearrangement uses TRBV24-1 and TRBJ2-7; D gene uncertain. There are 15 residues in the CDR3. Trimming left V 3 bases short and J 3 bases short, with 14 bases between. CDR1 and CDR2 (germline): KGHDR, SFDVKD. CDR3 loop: CATSDPGSSNYEQYF. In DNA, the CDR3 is TGTGCCACCAGTGATCCGGGTTCGTCTAACTACGAGCAGTACTTC.

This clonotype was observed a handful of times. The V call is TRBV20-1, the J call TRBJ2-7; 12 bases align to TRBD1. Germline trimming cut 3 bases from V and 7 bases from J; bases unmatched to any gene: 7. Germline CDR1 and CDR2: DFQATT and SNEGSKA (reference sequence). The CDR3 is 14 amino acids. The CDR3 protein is CSASTGTGGKEQYF. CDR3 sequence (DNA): TGCAGTGCTAGCACCGGGACAGGGGGCAAGGAGCAGTACTTC.

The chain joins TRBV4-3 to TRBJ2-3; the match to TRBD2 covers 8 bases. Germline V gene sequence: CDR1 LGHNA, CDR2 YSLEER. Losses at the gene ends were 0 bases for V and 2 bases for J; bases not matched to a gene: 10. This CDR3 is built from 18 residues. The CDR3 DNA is TGCGCCAGCAGCCAAGAAGGCGTAGCGGGGTCTTTCACAGATACGCAGTATTTT. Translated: CASSQEGVAGSFTDTQYF.

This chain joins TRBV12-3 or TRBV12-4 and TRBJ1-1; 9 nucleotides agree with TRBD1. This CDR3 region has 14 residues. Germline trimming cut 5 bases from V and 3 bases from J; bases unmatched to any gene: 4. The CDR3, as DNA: TGTGCCAGCAGTAAACGACAGGGGGACACTGAAGCTTTCTTT. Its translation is CASSKRQGDTEAFF.

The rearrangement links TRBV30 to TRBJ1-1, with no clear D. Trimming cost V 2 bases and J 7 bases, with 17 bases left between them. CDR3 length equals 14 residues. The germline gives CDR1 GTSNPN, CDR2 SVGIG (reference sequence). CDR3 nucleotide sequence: TGTGCCTGGAGTTCCGGGCTCAGAGGGAGTGAAGCTTTCTTT. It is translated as CAWSSGLRGSEAFF. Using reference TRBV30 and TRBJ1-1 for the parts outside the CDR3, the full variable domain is SQTIHQWPATLVQPVGSPLSLECTVEGTSNPNLYWYRQAAGRGLQLLFYSVGIGQISSEVPQNLSASRPQDRQFILSSKKLLLSDSGFYLCAWSSGLRGSEAFFGQGTRLTVV.

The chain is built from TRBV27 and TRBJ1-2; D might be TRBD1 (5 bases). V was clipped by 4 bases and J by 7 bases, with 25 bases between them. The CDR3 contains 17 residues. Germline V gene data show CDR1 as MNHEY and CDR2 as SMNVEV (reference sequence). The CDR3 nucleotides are TGTGCCAGCAGTTCCAAACATCGACGGGGCGGAATAGGTGGCTACACCTTC. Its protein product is CASSSKHRRGGIGGYTF.

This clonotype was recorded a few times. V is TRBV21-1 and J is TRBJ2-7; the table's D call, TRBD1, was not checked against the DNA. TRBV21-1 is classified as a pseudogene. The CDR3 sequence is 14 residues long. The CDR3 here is CASSDRTCSGEQYF. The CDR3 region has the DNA TGTGCCAGCAGCGACAGGACTTGCTCGGGCGAGCAGTACTTC.

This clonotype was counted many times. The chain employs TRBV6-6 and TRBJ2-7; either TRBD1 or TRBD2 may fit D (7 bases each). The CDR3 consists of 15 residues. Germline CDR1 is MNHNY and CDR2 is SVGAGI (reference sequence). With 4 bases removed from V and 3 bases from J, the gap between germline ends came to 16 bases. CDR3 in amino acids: CASSSRTGGGYEQYF. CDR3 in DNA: TGTGCCAGCAGTTCCAGGACAGGCGGGGGCTACGAGCAGTACTTC.

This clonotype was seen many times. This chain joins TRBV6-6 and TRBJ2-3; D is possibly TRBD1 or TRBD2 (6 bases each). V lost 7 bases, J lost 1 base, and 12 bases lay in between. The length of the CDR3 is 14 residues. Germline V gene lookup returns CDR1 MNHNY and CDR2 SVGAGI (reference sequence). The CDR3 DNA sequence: TGTGCCAGCACCCGGGGGCCCGGCACAGATACGCAGTATTTT. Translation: CASTRGPGTDTQYF.

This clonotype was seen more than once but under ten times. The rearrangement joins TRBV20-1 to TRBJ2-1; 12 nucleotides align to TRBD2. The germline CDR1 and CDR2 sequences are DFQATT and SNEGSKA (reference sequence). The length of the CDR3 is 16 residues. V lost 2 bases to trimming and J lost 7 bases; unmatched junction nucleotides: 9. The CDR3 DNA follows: TGCAGTGCTAGAACTCCACTAGCGGGGGGTGGAAATGAGCAGTTCTTC. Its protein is CSARTPLAGGGNEQFF.

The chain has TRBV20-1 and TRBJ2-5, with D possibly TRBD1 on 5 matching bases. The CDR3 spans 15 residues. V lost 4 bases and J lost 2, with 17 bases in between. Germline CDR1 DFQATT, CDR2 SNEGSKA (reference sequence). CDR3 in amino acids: CSAKGLPGRQETQYF. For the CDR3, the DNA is TGCAGTGCTAAGGGGCTCCCCGGCAGGCAAGAGACCCAGTACTTC.

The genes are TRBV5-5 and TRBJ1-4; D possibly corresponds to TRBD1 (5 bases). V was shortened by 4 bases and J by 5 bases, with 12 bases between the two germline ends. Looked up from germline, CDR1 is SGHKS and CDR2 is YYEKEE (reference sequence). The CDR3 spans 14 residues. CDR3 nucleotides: TGTGCCAGCAGCCTGGGGGGGGGAAATGAAAAACTGTTTTTT. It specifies CASSLGGGNEKLFF.